This entry is about one T cell receptor (beta chain). No antigen is known for it. Documented treatment: oral pan-JAK inhibitor, 5-10 mg twice daily. Sequencing used cDNA as its template, made by extracting RNA and reverse transcribing it. Repertoires were generated with immunoSEQ multiplex PCR, while TCRdb's copy carries only in-frame clones and drops some. The profile shows about 210,000 clones, over 60% of them singletons. V lost 1 base and J 1 base, leaving 8 bases between the germline ends. Per germline, CDR1 KGHSH and CDR2 LQKENI. The CDR3 consists of 14 residues. This sample was included in a study of CD8+ T cells in alopecia areata. General study results and limits: Higher clonality and more expanded CD8+ clones appeared in lesional than normal scalp. Only a single nonresponder existed, so baseline CD8+ expansion links stay unclear.

The gene calls are TRBV18 and TRBJ2-7; D not certain. The TCR comes from a human donor with alopecia areata. Sequencing was performed on CD4+ T cells sorted from blood, taken at week 4, from a patient treated with tofacitinib. CDR3 region: CASSPRPDSYEQYF. The CDR3 coding sequence is TGTGCCAGCTCACCACGCCCGGATTCCTACGAGCAGTACTTC.